The 4 T cell receptor beta chains presented below share a single source sample, sequenced in a study of cytomegalovirus exposure and HLA in healthy donors. The PCR made use of 60 Vbeta and 13 Jbeta primers. Method: immunoSEQ multiplex PCR; TCRdb's copy keeps in-frame clones and lacks some. This repertoire shows some 180,000 clones, approximately 71% found once; its top ten account for 4.5% to 5.5%. The sequencing sample was made of PBMCs. Every receptor here comes from a young woman in good health and CMV-seropositive.

There are a few counts of this clone. The genes are TRBV11-2 and TRBJ1-2; 11 bases align to TRBD1. The germline gives CDR1 SGHAT, CDR2 FQNNGV. V lost 3 bases to trimming and J lost 4 bases; unmatched junction nucleotides: 7. The CDR3 extends over 16 amino acids. The CDR3 DNA reads TGTGCCAGCAGCTTCGCTAGGACAGGGGGCGGCTATGGCTACACCTTC. This codes for CASSFARTGGGYGYTF.

The J gene is TRBJ2-7, the V gene TRBV14, with D perhaps TRBD2 (5 bases). V gave up 4 bases and J gave up 6 bases, with 25 bases separating them. The germline V gene has CDR1 SGHDN and CDR2 FVKESK. This CDR3 is built from 17 residues. The CDR3 loop is CASSRRSQYGTLAEQYF. DNA of the CDR3: TGTGCCAGCAGCCGTCGTAGTCAGTATGGAACCCTAGCCGAGCAGTACTTC.

The genes are TRBV10-3 and TRBJ2-7; possible D gene TRBD1, 5 bases. The CDR3 runs 15 residues. Germline assignment: CDR1 ENHRY and CDR2 SYGVKD. Trimming removed 2 bases from V and 0 bases from J, with 11 bases in between. In DNA form, the CDR3 reads TGTGCCATCAGTGAGGAACAGGCGAGCTCCTACGAGCAGTACTTC. Translated, it gives CAISEEQASSYEQYF.

This clone was detected a few times. The rearrangement links TRBV6-6 to TRBJ1-2, with a possible D match to TRBD1 (6 bases). Germline values: CDR1 MNHNY, CDR2 SVGAGI (reference sequence). Trimming shortened V by 10 bases and J by 5 bases, and 20 bases separated the two germline ends. The CDR3 loop spans 14 amino acids. The CDR3 DNA sequence: TGTGCCACCTGGCCGGGGGGCGCAGGGTATGGCTACACCTTC. This gives the protein CATWPGGAGYGYTF.